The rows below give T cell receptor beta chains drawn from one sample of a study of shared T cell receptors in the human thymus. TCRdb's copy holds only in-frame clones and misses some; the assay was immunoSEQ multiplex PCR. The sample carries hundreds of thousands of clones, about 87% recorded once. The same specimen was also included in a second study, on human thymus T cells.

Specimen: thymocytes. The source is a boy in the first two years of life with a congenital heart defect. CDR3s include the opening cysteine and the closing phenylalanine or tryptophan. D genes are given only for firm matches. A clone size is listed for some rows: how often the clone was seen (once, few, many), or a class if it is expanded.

CDR3: CASSLDRDTPYEQYF
DNA: TGTGCCAGCAGCTTGGACCGGGACACCCCATACGAGCAGTACTTC
V: TRBV5-6
D: .
size: .
J: TRBJ2-7

CDR3: CASRKAGTGLSPLHF
DNA: TGTGCCAGCAGAAAAGCCGGGACAGGGTTATCACCCCTCCACTTT
V: TRBV27
D: TRBD1
size: once
J: TRBJ1-6

CDR3: CASSQGAYGLCTF
DNA: TGTGCCAGCAGCCAGGGGGCCTATGGCCTCTGCACCTTC
V: TRBV28
D: TRBD1
size: .
J: TRBJ1-2

CDR3: CSVRGGNTGNTIYF
DNA: TGCAGCGTTCGGGGAGGGAACACTGGAAACACCATATATTTT
V: TRBV29-1
D: .
size: .
J: TRBJ1-3

CDR3: CASSSNDRGRDEQFF
DNA: TGCGCCAGCAGCTCAAACGACAGGGGTCGGGATGAGCAGTTCTTC
V: TRBV5-1
D: TRBD1
size: .
J: TRBJ2-1

CDR3: CASSIGHRTYNEQFF
DNA: TGTGCCAGTAGTATTGGCCACCGAACCTACAATGAGCAGTTCTTC
V: TRBV19
D: .
size: .
J: TRBJ2-1

CDR3: CSEGDTVDYGYTF
DNA: TGCAGTGAGGGAGATACCGTAGATTATGGCTACACCTTC
V: TRBV29-1
D: .
size: .
J: TRBJ1-2

CDR3: CASSLNGQGAREQYF
DNA: TGCGCCAGCAGCTTGAATGGACAGGGGGCAAGAGAGCAGTACTTC
V: TRBV5-1
D: TRBD1
size: .
J: TRBJ2-7

CDR3: CASSFNEGVNTEAFF
DNA: TGTGCCAGCAGTTTTAACGAGGGGGTGAACACTGAAGCTTTCTTT
V: TRBV28
D: .
size: .
J: TRBJ1-1

CDR3: CASSLDRVWSPLHF
DNA: TGTGCCAGCAGCCTCGACAGGGTTTGGTCACCCCTCCACTTT
V: TRBV6-5
D: TRBD1
size: .
J: TRBJ1-6

CDR3: CASREADTEAFF
DNA: TGTGCCAGCAGGGAGGCGGACACTGAAGCTTTCTTT
V: TRBV7-2
D: .
size: .
J: TRBJ1-1

CDR3: CASSDPPSLNGGGNQPQHF
DNA: TGTGCCAGCAGCGATCCCCCCAGCCTCAACGGGGGGGGCAATCAGCCCCAGCATTTT
V: TRBV7-2
D: .
size: once
J: TRBJ1-5

CDR3: CASSLHGELFF
DNA: TGCGCCAGCAGCTTGCACGGGGAGCTGTTTTTT
V: TRBV5-1
D: .
size: once
J: TRBJ2-2

CDR3: CASSLAGRSYEQYF
DNA: TGTGCCAGCAGCTTGGCTGGCAGATCCTACGAGCAGTACTTC
V: TRBV5-6
D: .
size: .
J: TRBJ2-7

CDR3: CASSLASARGIETQYF
DNA: TGTGCCAGCAGCTTAGCCTCGGCCAGGGGGATCGAGACCCAGTACTTC
V: TRBV11-2
D: TRBD1
size: .
J: TRBJ2-5

CDR3: CASSLGGQDRYNEQFF
DNA: TGTGCCAGCAGCTTAGGGGGACAGGATCGCTACAATGAGCAGTTCTTC
V: TRBV11-3
D: TRBD1
size: .
J: TRBJ2-1

CDR3: CASTRPGLGTDTQYF
DNA: TGTGCCAGCACCCGACCGGGGTTAGGCACAGATACGCAGTATTTT
V: TRBV7-2
D: .
size: .
J: TRBJ2-3

CDR3: CASSLLLRETQYF
DNA: TGTGCCAGCAGCTTACTACTTCGGGAGACCCAGTACTTC
V: TRBV7-9
D: .
size: .
J: TRBJ2-5

CDR3: CASSQDTQPTGYYEQYF
DNA: TGCGCCAGCAGCCAAGATACCCAACCGACAGGGTACTACGAGCAGTACTTC
V: TRBV4-3
D: TRBD1
size: .
J: TRBJ2-7

CDR3: CASSQGTETGANYGYTF
DNA: TGCGCCAGCAGCCAAGGGACGGAGACGGGAGCTAACTATGGCTACACCTTC
V: TRBV4-3
D: .
size: .
J: TRBJ1-2

CDR3: CASSFLDPNNRGLSNQPQHF
DNA: TGTGCCAGCAGCTTTCTGGACCCGAATAACAGGGGGTTAAGCAATCAGCCCCAGCATTTT
V: TRBV5-4
D: TRBD1
size: .
J: TRBJ1-5

CDR3: CSVGSERGLGETQYF
DNA: TGCAGCGTTGGGTCGGAGCGGGGGCTCGGAGAGACCCAGTACTTC
V: TRBV29-1
D: TRBD2
size: .
J: TRBJ2-5

CDR3: CASSLVAEDSYEQYF
DNA: TGTGCCAGCAGCTTAGTGGCAGAGGACTCCTACGAGCAGTACTTC
V: TRBV11-3
D: .
size: .
J: TRBJ2-7